The 31 T cell receptor beta chains below were found in one sample sequenced in a study of regulatory T cells in long-lasting Graves disease. The time point denotes: persistent/refractory GD, antithyroid drugs over 5 years with positive TRAb. Preparation of the TCR library used RNA extracted from PBMCs. The TCR beta library used iRepertoire HTBI primers with Arm-PCR amplification of CDR3. Each CDR3 protein is one row after TCRdb ran MiXCR on the multiplex PCR reads. The data hold about 470,000 distinct CDR3 sequences, with about a fifth observed a single time. Sequenced here: peripheral blood mononuclear cells (PBMCs), sampled when the disease was refractory, from a patient treated with antithyroid drugs. Every receptor here comes from a female donor with Graves disease.

This chain connects TRBV20-1 to TRBJ1-6, with D perhaps matching TRBD1 (5 bases). The CDR3 is 14 residues long. Germline V lookup: CDR1 DFQATT, CDR2 SNEGSKA (reference sequence). Deletions cut 5 bases from V and 2 bases from J, with 10 bases between. The CDR3 loop reads CSALRGAYNSPLHF. CDR3 nucleotide sequence: TGCAGTGCTCTCCGGGGGGCCTATAATTCACCCCTCCACTTT.

This clonotype occurred many times. The chain is built from TRBV28 and TRBJ1-1; D remains unclear. V was shortened by 7 bases and J by 1 base, with 10 bases between the two germline ends. This CDR3 is built from 13 residues. Germline V lookup: CDR1 MDHEN, CDR2 SYDVKM. The CDR3 region has the DNA TGTGCCAGCACAGACGGTACGAACACTGAAGCTTTCTTT. This gives the protein CASTDGTNTEAFF.

This clonotype was picked up a small number of times. CDR3 region: CSATGGGDTEAFF. The CDR3 nucleotides are TGCAGTGCTACCGGGGGGGGGGACACTGAAGCTTTCTTT. The chain combines TRBV20-1 with TRBJ1-1; D is perhaps TRBD1 (5 bases). The ends were cut back, 4 bases at V and 3 bases at J, with 12 bases in the middle. There are 13 residues in the CDR3. Germline CDR1 and CDR2: DFQATT and SNEGSKA (reference sequence).

The chain is built from TRBV20-1 and TRBJ1-6; 10 positions agree with TRBD1. The CDR3 contains 14 residues. CDR1 and CDR2 from the germline V gene are DFQATT and SNEGSKA (reference sequence). This CDR3 reads CSSLDRGRNSPLHF. CDR3 nucleotide sequence: TGCAGCTCCCTCGACAGGGGGCGGAATTCACCCCTCCACTTT.

This clonotype was observed many times. V usage is TRBV6-2 or TRBV6-3 and J usage is TRBJ1-1; 7 bases line up with TRBD1. Trimming removed 5 bases from V and 3 bases from J; junction bases left unmatched: 9. The CDR3 runs to 15 residues. Germline values: CDR1 MNHEY, CDR2 SVGEGT. The CDR3 reads CASSGAGQQYTEAFF. CDR3 nucleotides: TGTGCCAGCAGTGGAGCGGGACAGCAGTACACTGAAGCTTTCTTT.

This clonotype was seen at least ten times. This sequence joins TRBV10-3 and TRBJ1-2, with D perhaps TRBD1 (6 bases). V was clipped by 3 bases and J by 2 bases, with 10 bases between them. This CDR3 has 14 residues. Per the germline V gene, CDR1 is ENHRY and CDR2 is SYGVKD. The CDR3, as DNA: TGTGCCATCAGTGACAGGGGTTCAAACTATGGCTACACCTTC. Translating gives CAISDRGSNYGYTF.

This clonotype has just a few counts. The chain has TRBV6-5 and TRBJ2-6; weak D call: TRBD1 (5 bases). The CDR3 spans 17 residues. CDR1 is MNHEY, CDR2 SVGAGI, per germline. V lost 2 bases, J lost 4 bases, and 15 bases lay in between. The CDR3 is CASSYGRVLTGANVLTF. The CDR3 bases are TGTGCCAGCAGTTACGGCAGGGTTCTGACCGGGGCCAACGTCCTGACTTTC.

Turning to this clonotype: Being one base from a much bigger clone, this may be a read error. The chain has TRBV10-2 and TRBJ1-1; D ambiguous. The V end lost 6 bases, the J end lost 1 base, and 9 bases lay between the germline ends. The CDR3 covers 13 residues. Germline CDR1 reads WSHSY; CDR2 reads SAAADI. The CDR3 loop reads CASREAPNTEAFF. CDR3 sequence (DNA): TGCGCCAGCAGGGAGGCACCGAACACTGAAGCTTTCTTT.

In this sample, this clonotype turned up many times. The chain combines TRBV11-2 with TRBJ1-2, with TRBD1 matching 11 bases. V dropped 5 bases and J dropped 4; count of bases not matched to a gene: 9. The germline V gene has CDR1 SGHAT and CDR2 FQNNGV. CDR3 length: 16 amino acids. DNA of the CDR3: TGTGCCAGCAGCCCCGAGGACAGGGGGCGCCCCTATGGCTACACCTTC. It yields the protein CASSPEDRGRPYGYTF. The complete variable domain, with remaining parts taken from reference TRBV11-2 and TRBJ1-2, reads EAGVAQSPRYKIIEKRQSVAFWCNPISGHATLYWYQQILGQGPKLLIQFQNNGVVDDSQLPKDRFSAERLKGVDSTLKIQPAKLEDSAVYLCASSPEDRGRPYGYTFGSGTRLTVV.

This clonotype was detected only once. The chain employs TRBV7-2 and TRBJ2-3, with D possibly being TRBD1 (5 bases). Germline V lookup: CDR1 SGHTA, CDR2 FQGNSA. This CDR3 comprises 14 residues. V was pared by 1 base and J by 2 bases, with 7 bases between. The CDR3 reads CASSLVDNTDTQYF. CDR3 DNA sequence: TGTGCCAGCAGCTTAGTGGACAACACAGATACGCAGTATTTT.

The V call is TRBV20-1, the J call TRBJ2-7; no firm D call. Per the germline V gene, CDR1 is DFQATT and CDR2 is SNEGSKA (reference sequence). This CDR3 comprises 12 residues. V lost 1 base to trimming and J lost 4 bases, with 8 bases between them. The CDR3 protein is CSARGPNYEQYF. In nucleotides, the CDR3 is TGCAGTGCTAGAGGCCCCAATTACGAGCAGTACTTC.

This clonotype was seen at least ten times. J is TRBJ2-2 and V is TRBV6-1, with no clear D. This CDR3 comprises 12 residues. From germline, CDR1 is MNHNS and CDR2 SASEGT. V lost 3 bases, J lost 4 bases, and 3 bases lay in between. This CDR3 reads CASSETTGELFF. As DNA, the CDR3 is TGTGCCAGCAGTGAGACCACCGGGGAGCTGTTTTTT.

The chain recombines TRBV6-5 with TRBJ2-1, with 9 bases lining up with TRBD2. The germline V gene encodes CDR1 MNHEY and CDR2 SVGAGI. V shed 2 bases, J shed 9 bases, and the junction held 5 bases outside the gene matches. The CDR3 runs to 14 residues. CDR3 DNA: TGTGCCAGCAGTTACCTAGCGGGATCAGGTGAGCAGTTCTTC. Protein: CASSYLAGSGEQFF.

This clonotype showed up many times. The chain recombines TRBV12-3 or TRBV12-4 with TRBJ2-5; a possible D gene is TRBD1 (5 bases). This CDR3 contains 14 residues. V gave up 4 bases and J gave up 5 bases, with 14 bases separating them. CDR3 DNA sequence: TGTGCCAGCAGTTGGACACTGGGGTATGAGACCCAGTACTTC. It is translated as CASSWTLGYETQYF.

This clonotype has ten or more counts. The chain is built from TRBV12-3 or TRBV12-4 and TRBJ2-7, with unresolved D. The CDR3 is 14 amino acids. Trimming took 3 bases from V and 0 from J, leaving 9 bases between them. Written as DNA, the CDR3 is TGTGCCAGCAGTTTGTTGGTGAGCTCCTACGAGCAGTACTTC. It specifies CASSLLVSSYEQYF.

J is TRBJ1-1 and V is TRBV19; tentatively, D is TRBD1 (5 bases). Looked up from germline, CDR1 is LNHDA and CDR2 is SQIVND (reference sequence). The V and J ends lost 5 bases and 1 base respectively, with 11 bases between them. The CDR3 extends over 14 amino acids. The CDR3 DNA is TGTGCCAGTAGTGCGACAGTAAGGAACACTGAAGCTTTCTTT. This encodes CASSATVRNTEAFF.

This clonotype was found a few times. The gene calls are TRBV7-2 and TRBJ1-3; no definite D call. The CDR3 is made up of 14 amino acids. CDR1 SGHTA and CDR2 FQGNSA come from the germline V gene. V shed 0 bases and J shed 4 bases, with 7 bases lying between them. CDR3 residues: CASSLAVFGNTIYF. CDR3 coding DNA: TGTGCCAGCAGCTTAGCGGTGTTCGGAAACACCATATATTTT. Full variable domain (remainder filled in from reference TRBV7-2 and TRBJ1-3): GAGVSQSPSNKVTEKGKDVELRCDPISGHTALYWYRQSLGQGLEFLIYFQGNSAPDKSGLPSDRFSAERTGGSVSTLTIQRTQQEDSAVYLCASSLAVFGNTIYFGEGSWLTVV.

This clonotype was seen repeatedly, ten times or more. The chain uses TRBV12-3 or TRBV12-4 and TRBJ1-1, with D maybe TRBD1 (5 bases). Between the trimmed V and J ends, which lost 1 base and 3 bases, there was a span of 18 bases. The CDR3 length is 17 residues. This CDR3 is CASSLGLRGVGDTEAFF. The CDR3 nucleotides read TGTGCCAGCAGTTTAGGACTGCGGGGGGTTGGGGACACTGAAGCTTTCTTT.

Only a few counts were recorded for this clonotype. This chain's CDR3 is CASSLEGLYNEQFF. The CDR3 nucleotides are TGTGCCAGCAGCTTAGAGGGGCTCTACAATGAGCAGTTCTTC. The chain recombines TRBV7-6 with TRBJ2-1; possible D gene TRBD1, 5 bases. Between the trimmed V and J ends, which lost 1 base and 3 bases, there was a span of 7 bases. This CDR3 spans 14 amino acids. CDR1 is SGHVS and CDR2 is FNYEAQ in the germline V gene.

The J gene is TRBJ2-1, the V gene TRBV30; D perhaps matches TRBD2 (5 bases). CDR1 and CDR2 (germline): GTSNPN, SVGIG (reference sequence). Trimming cost V 3 bases and J 6 bases, with 9 bases left between them. CDR3 size: 12 residues. In DNA, the CDR3 is TGTGCCTGGAGCCCGGACTTCAATGAGCAGTTCTTC. It specifies CAWSPDFNEQFF.

The rearrangement joins TRBV20-1 to TRBJ2-7, with 8 bases lining up with TRBD1. V was pared by 3 bases and J by 2 bases, with 9 bases of the junction left unmatched. The CDR3 is 15 residues long. Germline assignment: CDR1 DFQATT and CDR2 SNEGSKA (reference sequence). The CDR3 DNA reads as TGCAGTGCTAGCGAGAGGACAGGGACTCCCTACGAGCAGTACTTC. Translation: CSASERTGTPYEQYF.

The sample holds many counts of this clonotype. This rearrangement joins TRBV7-2 to TRBJ2-7, with TRBD2 identical over 8 bases. Trimming removed 3 bases from V and 6 bases from J; junction bases left unmatched: 10. This CDR3 is built from 15 residues. CDR1 SGHTA and CDR2 FQGNSA come from the germline V gene. The CDR3 DNA reads as TGTGCCAGCAGCTTTAGTTCCGGGAGGGCGAGCGAGCAGTACTTC. Translated: CASSFSSGRASEQYF.

This clonotype occurred a few times. The V call is TRBV7-9, the J call TRBJ1-5; no firm D call. CDR1 SEHNR and CDR2 FQNEAQ come from the germline V gene (reference sequence). The length of the CDR3 is 13 residues. The ends were cut back, 2 bases at V and 5 bases at J, with 7 bases in the middle. In DNA form, the CDR3 reads TGTGCCAGCAGCTTATCTCTCGATCAGCCCCAGCATTTT. It encodes CASSLSLDQPQHF.

DNA for the CDR3: TGTGCCAGCAGCGTATCCCCGGGACTAGCTCTCAATGAGCAGTTCTTC. It specifies CASSVSPGLALNEQFF. The V gene is TRBV9, the J gene TRBJ2-1, with 9 bases fitting TRBD2. This CDR3 has 16 amino acids. The germline V gene has CDR1 SGDLS and CDR2 YYNGEE. J was trimmed by 6 bases and V by 1 base; bases with no gene match: 8. The variable domain in full, completed from reference TRBV9 and TRBJ2-1, reads DSGVTQTPKHLITATGQRVTLRCSPRSGDLSVYWYQQSLDQGLQFLIQYYNGEERAKGNILERFSAQQFPDLHSELNLSSLELGDSALYFCASSVSPGLALNEQFFGPGTRLTVL.

This clonotype turned up a few times. This chain uses TRBV19 with TRBJ1-5; 7 nucleotides agree with TRBD1. J gave up 0 bases and V 3 bases, and 11 bases lay outside the gene matches. Per germline, CDR1 LNHDA and CDR2 SQIVND (reference sequence). The CDR3 spans 18 residues. CDR3 sequence reads: CASSINEQGFYSNQPQHF. DNA for the CDR3: TGTGCCAGTAGTATCAACGAACAGGGGTTTTATAGCAATCAGCCCCAGCATTTT. The full variable domain, rest sourced from reference TRBV19 and TRBJ1-5, is DGGITQSPKYLFRKEGQNVTLSCEQNLNHDAMYWYRQDPGQGLRLIYYSQIVNDFQKGDIAEGYSVSREKKESFPLTVTSAQKNPTAFYLCASSINEQGFYSNQPQHFGDGTRLSIL.

The chain combines TRBV2 with TRBJ2-1, with D possibly matching TRBD1 (6 bases). Trimming took off 10 bases at V and 6 bases at J, with 16 bases between the two ends. From germline, CDR1 is SNHLY and CDR2 FYNNEI. This CDR3 comprises 13 residues. The CDR3 loop is CANQGLVGNEQFF. The CDR3 nucleotides read TGTGCCAATCAGGGGCTGGTGGGCAATGAGCAGTTCTTC.

The genes are TRBV14 and TRBJ2-1, with 8 nucleotides matching TRBD2. The germline gives CDR1 SGHDN, CDR2 FVKESK. This CDR3 has 15 residues. V was pared by 4 bases and J by 7 bases, with 9 bases of the junction left unmatched. The DNA for the CDR3 is TGTGCCAGCAGCCTAACGGGGGGGGGTAGGAATGAGCAGTTCTTC. Translated: CASSLTGGGRNEQFF.

This clonotype showed up just a few times. CDR3 nucleotide sequence: TGTGCCAGCAGTTACTCGACAGAAGTTAGCAATCAGCCCCAGCATTTT. Encoded protein: CASSYSTEVSNQPQHF. This chain links TRBV6-5 with TRBJ1-5; perhaps TRBD1 as D (5 bases). Germline lookup yields CDR1 MNHEY and CDR2 SVGAGI. V gave up 0 bases and J gave up 0 bases, with 9 bases separating them. CDR3 length: 16 residues.

Notes on this clonotype: A much larger clone sits a single nucleotide away, making a read error possible. The rearrangement joins TRBV27 to TRBJ2-2; D unclear. CDR3 length: 14 amino acids. CDR1 and CDR2 from the germline V gene are MNHEY and SMNVEV (reference sequence). In DNA form, the CDR3 reads TGTGCCAGCTGTTTCTCTTCAAACACCGGGGAGCTGTTTTTT. Residues: CASCFSSNTGELFF.

The genes are TRBV5-6 and TRBJ1-3; 7 nucleotides match TRBD1. CDR3 length: 14 amino acids. Germline values: CDR1 SGHDT, CDR2 YYEEEE. V lost 7 bases to trimming and J lost 4 bases; unmatched junction nucleotides: 8. CDR3 sequence reads: CASGQTGRGNTIYF. The DNA of the CDR3 is TGTGCCAGCGGCCAGACAGGGAGAGGAAACACCATATATTTT.

This clonotype was observed a handful of times. The chain uses TRBV28 and TRBJ1-5, with D hard to call. CDR3 size: 12 residues. From germline, CDR1 is MDHEN and CDR2 SYDVKM. Trimming took 4 bases from V and 6 from J, leaving 7 bases between them. This CDR3 reads CASSWTGQPQHF. CDR3 in DNA: TGTGCCAGCAGTTGGACGGGTCAGCCCCAGCATTTT. Full variable domain (remainder filled in from reference TRBV28 and TRBJ1-5): DVKVTQSSRYLVKRTGEKVFLECVQDMDHENMFWYRQDPGLGLRLIYFSYDVKMKEKGDIPEGYSVSREKKERFSLILESASTNQTSMYLCASSWTGQPQHFGDGTRLSIL.